The entry that follows covers one TCR beta chain sequence. One junction end disagrees with the germline gene, perhaps due to a read error. This entry is derived from a study of CD8+CD57+ T cells in acquired aplastic anemia. The template used for profiling TCR beta VDJ and CDR3 was genomic DNA. One entry per CDR3 protein results from TCRdb running MiXCR on the reads. The repertoire has over 150,000 distinct CDR3 sequences, roughly 56% of them found once; the top ten carry roughly 15%. This CDR3 comprises 15 residues. In germline, CDR1 is SEHNR, CDR2 FQNEAQ (reference sequence). Input material: sorted CD4+, CD8+, or CD8+CD57+ T cells (not recorded which) from PBMCs. The chain uses TRBV7-9 and TRBJ2-1; D is uncertain. The receptor's source is a human donor in good health, serving as a control. The CDR3 sequence is CASSLRLPSDNEQFF. The DNA of the CDR3 is TGTGCCAGCAGCTTAAGGCTACCCTCCGACAATGAGCAGTTCTTC.